This T cell receptor (beta chain) emerged from a study of CD8+ T cells in alopecia areata. The treatment here: oral pan-JAK inhibitor, 5-10 mg twice daily. The study's findings and limits: Persistence in scalp and blood during tofacitinib was observed for many expanded lesional clones. In lesional scalp, particularly from alopecia totalis/universalis, clonality was higher than in normal scalp. Tofacitinib significantly decreased scalp clonality and expanded CD8+ clones among top 100.

The CDR3 length is 11 residues. Germline V lookup: CDR1 GTSNPN, CDR2 SVGIG (reference sequence). Trimming stripped 7 bases from V and 6 bases from J, with 13 bases between. Details on this clone: As yet, its antigen is unknown.

The authors extracted RNA and reverse transcribed it into cDNA as the sequencing template. The assay was immunoSEQ multiplex PCR, and TCRdb's table has in-frame clones only and misses some. The sample carries some 200,000 clones, 45% to 65% recorded once. The sequencing here drew on CD4+ T cells sorted from blood, taken at week 4, from a patient treated with tofacitinib. The chain is built from TRBV30 and TRBJ2-7; D is possibly TRBD2 (5 bases). The TCR originated in a human donor with alopecia areata. CDR3 nucleotide sequence: TGTGCCTCAGGCCGGGAAAGCGAGCAGTACTTC. This translates into CASGRESEQYF.